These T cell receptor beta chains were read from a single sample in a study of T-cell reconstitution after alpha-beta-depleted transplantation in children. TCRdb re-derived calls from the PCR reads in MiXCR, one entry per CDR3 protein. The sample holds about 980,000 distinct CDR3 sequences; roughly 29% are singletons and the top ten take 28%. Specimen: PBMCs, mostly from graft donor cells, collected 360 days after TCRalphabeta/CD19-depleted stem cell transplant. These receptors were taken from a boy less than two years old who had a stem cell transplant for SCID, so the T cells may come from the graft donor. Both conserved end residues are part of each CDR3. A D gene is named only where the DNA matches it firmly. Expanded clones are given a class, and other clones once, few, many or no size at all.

cdr3_nt: TGTGCCAGCAGCCAGGGGACTAACAATGAGCAGTTCTTC
cdr3_aa: CASSQGTNNEQFF
j_call: TRBJ2-1
v_call: TRBV12-3/TRBV12-4
clone_size: .
d_call: .

cdr3_nt: TGCAGTGCTACGGACGGATCTAGCACAGATACGCAGTATTTT
cdr3_aa: CSATDGSSTDTQYF
j_call: TRBJ2-3
v_call: TRBV20-1
clone_size: .
d_call: .

cdr3_nt: TGTGCCAGCAGCCCCCGAAGGTTTTCAGATACGCAGTATTTT
cdr3_aa: CASSPRRFSDTQYF
j_call: TRBJ2-3
v_call: TRBV12-3/TRBV12-4
clone_size: few
d_call: .

cdr3_nt: TGCGCCAGCAGCTTCGGGACTAGCGGAAACAATGAGCAGTTCTTC
cdr3_aa: CASSFGTSGNNEQFF
j_call: TRBJ2-1
v_call: TRBV5-1
clone_size: few
d_call: TRBD2

cdr3_nt: TGCGCCAGCACCCCCGCAGGGCTGGGCACCGGGGAGCTGTTTTTT
cdr3_aa: CASTPAGLGTGELFF
j_call: TRBJ2-2
v_call: TRBV5-1
clone_size: few
d_call: .

cdr3_nt: TGCAGTGCCAGGGACTTCACGAATGAAAAACTGTTTTTT
cdr3_aa: CSARDFTNEKLFF
j_call: TRBJ1-4
v_call: TRBV20-1
clone_size: .
d_call: .

cdr3_nt: TGTGCCAGCACAGGGAGCGGGGTGAACACTGAAGCTTTCTTT
cdr3_aa: CASTGSGVNTEAFF
j_call: TRBJ1-1
v_call: TRBV28
clone_size: .
d_call: .

cdr3_nt: TGTGCCAGCAGCCTCCCAGCGGGGGGGCTTCAAGACAATGAGCAGTTCTTC
cdr3_aa: CASSLPAGGLQDNEQFF
j_call: TRBJ2-1
v_call: TRBV4-2
clone_size: .
d_call: TRBD2

cdr3_nt: TGTGCCAGCAGCCCAACGGGACAGGGGGTGAGTGAGCAGTTCTTC
cdr3_aa: CASSPTGQGVSEQFF
j_call: TRBJ2-1
v_call: TRBV9
clone_size: few
d_call: TRBD1

cdr3_nt: TGTGCCAGCAGATCTCAGCGGATTAGCACAGATACGCAGTATTTT
cdr3_aa: CASRSQRISTDTQYF
j_call: TRBJ2-3
v_call: TRBV12-3/TRBV12-4
clone_size: .
d_call: .

cdr3_nt: TGTGCCAGCAGCCAAGATAACGATATCTCCTACAATGAGCAGTTCTTC
cdr3_aa: CASSQDNDISYNEQFF
j_call: TRBJ2-1
v_call: TRBV4-2
clone_size: few
d_call: .

cdr3_nt: TGCAGTGTTGGGGATTGGGTCAATCAGCCCCAGCATTTT
cdr3_aa: CSVGDWVNQPQHF
j_call: TRBJ1-5
v_call: TRBV20-1
clone_size: few
d_call: .

cdr3_nt: TGTGCCAGCAGCTTAGGCCTAGGGGGGGATACGCAGTATTTT
cdr3_aa: CASSLGLGGDTQYF
j_call: TRBJ2-3
v_call: TRBV7-3
clone_size: many
d_call: .

cdr3_nt: TGTGCCAGCAGTTCGTTCGGATGGGAGCAGTATTTT
cdr3_aa: CASSSFGWEQYF
j_call: TRBJ2-3
v_call: TRBV28
clone_size: few
d_call: .

cdr3_nt: TGTGCCAGCAGTTACTCGAGTAAATCGTGGGACCGAAGTAATGAAAAACTGTTTTTT
cdr3_aa: CASSYSSKSWDRSNEKLFF
j_call: TRBJ1-4
v_call: TRBV6-2/TRBV6-3
clone_size: .
d_call: .

cdr3_nt: TGTGCCAGCAGTAAAGGGCCCGACTCTGGAAACACCATATATTTT
cdr3_aa: CASSKGPDSGNTIYF
j_call: TRBJ1-3
v_call: TRBV12-3/TRBV12-4
clone_size: .
d_call: .

cdr3_nt: TGTGCCAGCAGTCTCCAGGGCACAAAGCAGTTCTTC
cdr3_aa: CASSLQGTKQFF
j_call: TRBJ2-1
v_call: TRBV12-3/TRBV12-4
clone_size: few
d_call: .

cdr3_nt: TGCAGTGCTAGAGAAGGAGCGAGAACCTACGAGCAGTACTTC
cdr3_aa: CSAREGARTYEQYF
j_call: TRBJ2-7
v_call: TRBV20-1
clone_size: .
d_call: .

cdr3_nt: TGCGCCAGCAGATCCGGGACAATCTCTGGAAACACCATATATTTT
cdr3_aa: CASRSGTISGNTIYF
j_call: TRBJ1-3
v_call: TRBV5-1
clone_size: .
d_call: .

cdr3_nt: TGTGCCAGCAGCGTAGAAGGCGGGGGAGGGTACAATGAGCAGTTCTTC
cdr3_aa: CASSVEGGGGYNEQFF
j_call: TRBJ2-1
v_call: TRBV9
clone_size: few
d_call: TRBD2

cdr3_nt: TGTGCCAGCAGCCAAGTTGTCCCGGGACAGGGAACAGATACGCAGTATTTT
cdr3_aa: CASSQVVPGQGTDTQYF
j_call: TRBJ2-3
v_call: TRBV4-2
clone_size: few
d_call: TRBD1

cdr3_nt: TGTGCCAGCAGCTTGACCGGGGAGGGAAATGAGCAGTTCTTC
cdr3_aa: CASSLTGEGNEQFF
j_call: TRBJ2-1
v_call: TRBV5-4
clone_size: .
d_call: TRBD2

cdr3_nt: TGCAGCGCCCGGCGGGGGGGGCCAGAGACCCAGTACTTC
cdr3_aa: CSARRGGPETQYF
j_call: TRBJ2-5
v_call: TRBV29-1
clone_size: few
d_call: TRBD2

cdr3_nt: TGCAGCGTTGTTACGGGGACGGGAAACTATGGCTACACCTTC
cdr3_aa: CSVVTGTGNYGYTF
j_call: TRBJ1-2
v_call: TRBV29-1
clone_size: .
d_call: .

cdr3_nt: TGTGCCAGCAAATTTAGGGACAGTAATAATTCACCCCTCCACTTT
cdr3_aa: CASKFRDSNNSPLHF
j_call: TRBJ1-6
v_call: TRBV2
clone_size: .
d_call: TRBD1

cdr3_nt: TGTGCCAGCACCTCTGGTCGAGCCCAGTTCTTC
cdr3_aa: CASTSGRAQFF
j_call: TRBJ2-1
v_call: TRBV11-2
clone_size: few
d_call: .

cdr3_nt: TGTGCCACCAGCAGACCCTGGGGTCGGCAGTTCTTC
cdr3_aa: CATSRPWGRQFF
j_call: TRBJ2-1
v_call: TRBV15
clone_size: few
d_call: .

cdr3_nt: TGCGCCAGCAGCCAAGATGTTGGACTAGCGAACGCAGATACGCAGTATTTT
cdr3_aa: CASSQDVGLANADTQYF
j_call: TRBJ2-3
v_call: TRBV4-3
clone_size: .
d_call: TRBD2

cdr3_nt: TGTGCCAGCAGCCAAGAAAGGGGGGGAATACTAGCCAAAAACATTCAGTACTTC
cdr3_aa: CASSQERGGILAKNIQYF
j_call: TRBJ2-4
v_call: TRBV4-2
clone_size: .
d_call: .

cdr3_nt: TGCAGTGCCGTAAAGGACAGAGTTAGCAATCAGCCCCAGCATTTT
cdr3_aa: CSAVKDRVSNQPQHF
j_call: TRBJ1-5
v_call: TRBV20-1
clone_size: .
d_call: .

cdr3_nt: TGCGCCAGCAGCTTGGCCGGGACAGTAACCCACGAGCAGTACTTC
cdr3_aa: CASSLAGTVTHEQYF
j_call: TRBJ2-7
v_call: TRBV5-1
clone_size: .
d_call: TRBD1